Below, 6 T cell receptor beta chains from the same sample are listed, as sequenced in a study of yellow fever vaccine responses in identical twins. TCRdb analysed the RT-PCR reads with MiXCR anew, one entry per CDR3 protein. The sample lists 15,000 or so distinct CDR3 sequences, approximately 88% occurring once. The sequencing here drew on T cells from blood (PBMCs), unsorted or a sorted subset (not recorded which), taken before or after yellow fever vaccination (not recorded which). The receptors shown here come from a woman aged 18-29 years who received the yellow fever vaccine.

V gene TRBV2 combines with J gene TRBJ2-3; 9 bases are shared with TRBD2. The germline V gene has CDR1 SNHLY and CDR2 FYNNEI. The CDR3 consists of 14 residues. J was trimmed by 7 bases and V by 5 bases; bases with no gene match: 7. The CDR3 sequence is CASSTVAGVHTQYF. The DNA for the CDR3 is TGTGCCAGCAGTACGGTAGCGGGAGTGCATACGCAGTATTTT.

This rearrangement joins TRBV5-1 to TRBJ1-1; D gene ambiguous. The CDR3 contains 13 residues. Germline loops: CDR1 SGHRS, CDR2 YFSETQ. Trimming stripped 3 bases from V and 1 base from J, with 7 bases between. The CDR3 DNA follows: TGCGCCAGCAGCTGGGAAGAGAACACTGAAGCTTTCTTT. Amino acid sequence: CASSWEENTEAFF.

V usage is TRBV14 and J usage is TRBJ2-7; D uncertain. The CDR3 has 15 amino acids. V gave up 5 bases and J gave up 2 bases, with 16 bases separating them. Germline CDR1 reads SGHDN; CDR2 reads FVKESK. The DNA for the CDR3 is TGTGCCAGCAGCTATCACCCCCCTTCAGCCTACGAGCAGTACGTC. This encodes CASSYHPPSAYEQYV.

The rearrangement uses TRBV2 and TRBJ2-1; D not certain. CDR1 and CDR2 (germline): SNHLY, FYNNEI. Trimming shortened V by 2 bases and J by 11 bases, and 13 bases separated the two germline ends. This CDR3 region has 13 residues. CDR3 DNA: TGTGCCAGCAGTGAATCGCGGTCCACCCAGCAGTTCTTC. Translating gives CASSESRSTQQFF. The full variable domain, in which reference TRBV2 and TRBJ2-1 provide the parts outside the CDR3, is EPEVTQTPSHQVTQMGQEVILRCVPISNHLYFYWYRQILGQKVEFLVSFYNNEISEKSEIFDDQFSVERPDGSNFTLKIRSTKLEDSAMYFCASSESRSTQQFFGPGTRLTVL.

As for this clonotype: One end of the junction does not line up with germline, which may come from a read error. The V gene is TRBV10-3, the J gene TRBJ1-2; TRBD1 agrees at 7 bases. CDR1 ENHRY and CDR2 SYGVKD come from the germline V gene. This CDR3 comprises 14 residues. In DNA form, the CDR3 reads TGTGCCAGCAGTGAGTCGACAGGGCCGTATGGCTACACCTTC. It encodes CASSESTGPYGYTF.

This chain connects TRBV11-2 to TRBJ1-1; 9 nucleotides line up with TRBD1. V was pared by 0 bases and J by 4 bases, with 6 bases of the junction left unmatched. CDR1 and CDR2 (germline): SGHAT, FQNNGV. CDR3 length: 16 residues. The CDR3 spells CASSLDPGQGGTEAFF. In DNA, the CDR3 is TGTGCCAGCAGCTTAGATCCGGGACAGGGCGGCACTGAAGCTTTCTTT.